This T cell receptor (beta chain) appears in the sequencing data of a study of cytomegalovirus exposure and HLA in healthy donors. The study ran its PCR with 60 Vbeta and 13 Jbeta primers. Assay: immunoSEQ multiplex PCR; the TCRdb copy retains only in-frame clones and omits some. The sample contains around 140,000 clones, approximately 87% of which appear only once. As for the donors, each was a healthy bone marrow donor. The CDR3 loop spans 14 amino acids. CDR1 and CDR2 from the germline V gene are SQVTM and ANQGSEA. Between the trimmed V and J ends, which lost 8 bases and 3 bases, there was a span of 19 bases. To note about this clone: Its antigen is undetermined.

Points from the study as a whole: Owing to their indistinguishability, certain V segments, notably TRBV6-2 and TRBV6-3, were excluded. A highly shared variant cluster was judged a likely technical artifact.

The TCR was taken from a man aged 35-49 years in good health and CMV-seronegative. This chain joins TRBV29-1 and TRBJ1-2; weak D call: TRBD1 (5 bases). The sample comprised PBMCs. The CDR3 DNA sequence: TGCAGCTATCTCCAGGGCCGGAACGACTATGGCTACACCTTC. This translates into CSYLQGRNDYGYTF.